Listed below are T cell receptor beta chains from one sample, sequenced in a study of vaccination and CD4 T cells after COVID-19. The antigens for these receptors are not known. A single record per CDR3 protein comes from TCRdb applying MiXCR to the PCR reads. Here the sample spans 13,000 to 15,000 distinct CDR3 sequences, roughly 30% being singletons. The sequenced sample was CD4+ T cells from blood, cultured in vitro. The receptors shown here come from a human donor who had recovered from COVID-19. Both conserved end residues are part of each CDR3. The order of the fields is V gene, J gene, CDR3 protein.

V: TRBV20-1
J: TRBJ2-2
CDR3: CSASTASGANTGELFF

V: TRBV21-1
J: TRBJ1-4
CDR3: CASSSGQINEKLFF

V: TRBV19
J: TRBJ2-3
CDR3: CASSDSGRPSDTQYF

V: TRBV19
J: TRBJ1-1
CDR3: CASRGTNTEAFF

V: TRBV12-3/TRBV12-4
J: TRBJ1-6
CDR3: CASSRGLGGSPLHF

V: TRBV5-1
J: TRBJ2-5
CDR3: CASSLGSGGQETQYF

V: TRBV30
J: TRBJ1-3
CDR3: CAHAGSSGNTIYF

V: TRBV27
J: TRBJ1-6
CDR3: CASSLADSPLHF

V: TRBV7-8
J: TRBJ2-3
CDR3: CASSLGQGADTQYF

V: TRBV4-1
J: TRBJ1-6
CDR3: CASSPNYGTGVNPTNSPLHF

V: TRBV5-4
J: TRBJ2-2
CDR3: CASSPPGVRTGELFF

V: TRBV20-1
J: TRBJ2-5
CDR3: CSARALRGGPETQYF

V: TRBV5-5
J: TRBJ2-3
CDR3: CASSEGFTDTQYF

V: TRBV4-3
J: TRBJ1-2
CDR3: CASSQVPAGDYGYTF

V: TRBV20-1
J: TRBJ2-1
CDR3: CSARRGAGDEQFF

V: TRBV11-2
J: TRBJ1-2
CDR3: CASRTPTGGHYYGYTF

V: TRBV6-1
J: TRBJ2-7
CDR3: CASSPRSQGAYEQYF

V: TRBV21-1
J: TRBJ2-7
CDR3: CASSSQVEKYEQYF

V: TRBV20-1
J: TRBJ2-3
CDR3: CSAREGTASTDTQYF

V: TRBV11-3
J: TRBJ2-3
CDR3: CASSPPGGAGADTQYF

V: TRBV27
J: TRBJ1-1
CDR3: CASSYGDWTEAFF

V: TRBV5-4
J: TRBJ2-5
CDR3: CASSSWTSGGGQRRETQYF

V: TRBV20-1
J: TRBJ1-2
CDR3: CSADLRDTQYGYTF

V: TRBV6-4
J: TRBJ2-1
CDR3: CASSDSGAGYNEQFF

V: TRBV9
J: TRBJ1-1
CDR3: CASSPRTGDTEAFF

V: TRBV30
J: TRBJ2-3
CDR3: CAWGTGGADTQYF

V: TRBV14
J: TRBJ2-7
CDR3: CASSQAGPLRWQYF

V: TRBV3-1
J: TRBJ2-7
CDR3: CASSQTSGTYEQYF

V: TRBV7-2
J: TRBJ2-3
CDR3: CASSFTYQGRGTRDTQYF

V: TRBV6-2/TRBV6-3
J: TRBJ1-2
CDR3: CASSSDIYGYTF

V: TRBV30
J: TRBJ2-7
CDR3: CAWSATRQGTTYEQYF

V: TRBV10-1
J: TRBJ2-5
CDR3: CASSEGVGETQYF

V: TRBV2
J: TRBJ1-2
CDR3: CASSAGSGGSYGYTF

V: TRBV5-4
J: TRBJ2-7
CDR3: CASSQGRIRNPYEQYF

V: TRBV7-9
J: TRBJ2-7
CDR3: CASSLVEESYLGWSSYEQYF

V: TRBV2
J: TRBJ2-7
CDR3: CASKRSSGGDSYEQYF

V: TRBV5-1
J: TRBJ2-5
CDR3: CASSLEGTDQETQYF

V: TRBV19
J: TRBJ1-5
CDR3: CASSLTGSNQPQHF

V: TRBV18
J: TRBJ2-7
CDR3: CASSPGVSYEQYF

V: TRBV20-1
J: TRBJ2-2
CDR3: CSANDEDRELFF

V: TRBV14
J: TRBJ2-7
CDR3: CASGGRGVGEQYF

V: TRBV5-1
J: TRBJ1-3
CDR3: CASSLGGQLGNTIYF

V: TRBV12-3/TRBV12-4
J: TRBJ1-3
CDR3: CASSLTSGNTIYF

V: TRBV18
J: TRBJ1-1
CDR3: CASSASINTEAFF

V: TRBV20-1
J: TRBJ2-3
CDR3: CSAIRTSGWGDTQYF

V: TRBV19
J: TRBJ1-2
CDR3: CASSIGREGGGYTF

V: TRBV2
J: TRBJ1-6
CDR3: CASSAQNSPLHF

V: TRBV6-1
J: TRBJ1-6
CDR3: CATSPGDSFYSPLHF

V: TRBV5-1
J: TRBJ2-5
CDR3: CASSLRIAREQTQYF

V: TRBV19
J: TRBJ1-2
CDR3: CASNTGTGDYGYTF

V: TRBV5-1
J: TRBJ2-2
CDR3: CASSTDRVANTGELFF